The 32 T cell receptor beta chains given below trace back to one sample, sequenced in a study of Ad26.COV2.S vaccination and SARS-CoV-2 variants. Noted treatment: over 15 received Ad26.COV2.S at low or high dose, single or two shots; 5 received placebo; per-sample allocation not given. Samples analyzed were those drawn on day 63 after the first vaccine or placebo injection. Profiled with immunoSEQ multiplex PCR; TCRdb holds only in-frame clones, not every one. The table has roughly 700,000 clones, around 92% seen once; the top ten hold roughly 1.5%. Sequenced material: peripheral blood, taken in a trial of Ad26.COV2.S vaccine versus placebo. Receptors originate from a person aged 18-65 years who received the Ad26.COV2.S COVID-19 vaccine or a placebo.

The chain couples TRBV4-1 to TRBJ2-7, with 7 bases identical to TRBD1. Germline lookup yields CDR1 MGHRA and CDR2 YSYEKL. Trimming removed 1 base from V and 0 bases from J; junction bases left unmatched: 3. The CDR3 loop spans 15 amino acids. The CDR3 nucleotides read TGCGCCAGCAGCCAAGCCGGGACAGTCTCCTACGAGCAGTACTTC. This encodes CASSQAGTVSYEQYF.

Only a few counts were recorded for this clone. The chain carries TRBV5-4 and TRBJ2-2; either TRBD1 or TRBD2 may fit D (5 bases each). This CDR3 is built from 16 residues. Trimming took 4 bases from V and 4 from J, leaving 17 bases between them. The germline CDR1 and CDR2 sequences are SGHNT and YYREEE (reference sequence). The CDR3 loop reads CASSLGGVMSTGELFF. DNA of the CDR3: TGTGCCAGCAGCCTTGGGGGAGTTATGAGCACCGGGGAGCTGTTTTTT.

In this sample, this clone turned up once. The chain uses TRBV9 and TRBJ1-1, with D possibly being TRBD1 (6 bases). Looked up from germline, CDR1 is SGDLS and CDR2 is YYNGEE. Trimming took 0 bases from V and 6 from J, leaving 12 bases between them. The CDR3 covers 14 residues. CDR3 DNA: TGTGCCAGCAGCGTAGACGCAGGGGTAGCTGAAGCTTTCTTT. Protein sequence: CASSVDAGVAEAFF.

This clone occurred a few times. The V gene is TRBV10-1, the J gene TRBJ2-2, with no clear D. Germline loops: CDR1 WNHNN, CDR2 SYGVQD (reference sequence). With 2 bases removed from V and 4 bases from J, the gap between germline ends came to 11 bases. There are 15 residues in the CDR3. CDR3 residues: CASSEARSFTGELFF. The CDR3 DNA sequence: TGCGCCAGCAGTGAGGCCAGATCTTTCACCGGGGAGCTGTTTTTT.

The chain uses TRBV2 and TRBJ1-2; 7 nucleotides align to TRBD1. Per the germline V gene, CDR1 is SNHLY and CDR2 is FYNNEI. The junction had 5 bases not matched to a gene; V was cut back by 2 bases and J by 5 bases. The CDR3 has 14 amino acids. This CDR3 reads CASSERGTAYGYTF. The CDR3 DNA sequence: TGTGCCAGCAGTGAAAGGGGGACAGCTTATGGCTACACCTTC.

This CDR3 reads CASSFGGTTGELFF. The DNA for the CDR3 is TGTGCCAGCAGCTTCGGGGGAACAACCGGGGAGCTGTTTTTT. The chain carries TRBV13 and TRBJ2-2, with a weak D call TRBD2 (6 bases). The CDR3 has 14 amino acids. Germline loops: CDR1 PRHDT, CDR2 FYEKMQ (reference sequence). The ends were cut back, 3 bases at V and 5 bases at J, with 10 bases in the middle.

The J gene is TRBJ2-7, the V gene TRBV30, with 11 bases aligning to TRBD1. The CDR3 spans 14 residues. The V segment lost 5 bases and the J segment 4 bases; nucleotides outside the gene matches: 7. Per germline, CDR1 GTSNPN and CDR2 SVGIG (reference sequence). The CDR3 protein is CAWAEDRGPYEQYF. Written as DNA, the CDR3 is TGTGCCTGGGCAGAGGACAGGGGGCCATACGAGCAGTACTTC.

V usage is TRBV27 and J usage is TRBJ2-7; D remains ambiguous. The germline CDR1 and CDR2 sequences are MNHEY and SMNVEV (reference sequence). The V and J ends lost 3 bases and 0 bases respectively, with 9 bases between them. This CDR3 is built from 14 residues. For the CDR3, the DNA is TGTGCCAGCAGTTTGGGAAGGAGCTCCTACGAGCAGTACTTC. Its translation: CASSLGRSSYEQYF.

CDR3: CASSLGRFQETQYF. The CDR3 bases are TGTGCCAGCAGCCTGGGACGGTTCCAAGAGACCCAGTACTTC. The chain has TRBV13 and TRBJ2-5; D tentatively fits TRBD1 or TRBD2 (5 bases each). Germline-derived CDR1 and CDR2 are PRHDT and FYEKMQ (reference sequence). The CDR3 contains 14 residues. The V and J ends lost 5 bases and 1 base respectively, with 11 bases between them.

The J gene is TRBJ2-1, the V gene TRBV7-8; TRBD2 aligns across 8 bases. The CDR3 contains 14 residues. Germline V gene data show CDR1 as SGHVS and CDR2 as FQNEAQ. The J segment lost 8 bases and the V segment lost 4 bases, leaving 7 bases of the junction unmatched. CDR3 nucleotides: TGTGCCAGCAGCTACCGGACTAGCCTCCATGAGCAGTTCTTC. Its translation is CASSYRTSLHEQFF.

The chain carries TRBV10-3 and TRBJ1-5; D is possibly TRBD1 (6 bases). The germline V gene has CDR1 ENHRY and CDR2 SYGVKD. The CDR3 runs 17 residues. With 0 bases removed from V and 1 base from J, the gap between germline ends came to 13 bases. In DNA, the CDR3 is TGTGCCATCAGTGAGTCCAGGTTACAGGGAAGCAATCAGCCCCAGCATTTT. Protein: CAISESRLQGSNQPQHF.

This clone was observed a single time. The gene calls are TRBV7-9 and TRBJ1-4, with TRBD1 identical over 9 bases. The CDR3 is made up of 15 amino acids. CDR1 is SEHNR and CDR2 is FQNEAQ in the germline V gene (reference sequence). Trimming removed 4 bases from V and 8 bases from J; junction bases left unmatched: 8. CDR3 nucleotides: TGTGCCAGCAGCTCGGACGGGACAGGGAGAGAAAAACTGTTTTTT. It codes for CASSSDGTGREKLFF.

This chain uses TRBV5-6 with TRBJ2-4, with D hard to call. CDR1 and CDR2 from the germline V gene are SGHDT and YYEEEE. CDR3 size: 13 residues. The V gene lost 2 bases and the J gene lost 7 bases, with 10 bases spanning the gap. The CDR3 spells CASSLAPRNIQYF. The CDR3 DNA reads TGTGCCAGCAGCTTAGCCCCAAGGAACATTCAGTACTTC.

The J gene is TRBJ1-6, the V gene TRBV5-8; D call uncertain. Germline lookup yields CDR1 SGHTS and CDR2 YDEGEE. The V end was cut by 4 bases, the J end by 2 bases, with 10 bases between. This CDR3 contains 15 residues. CDR3 loop: CASSRSGTYNSPLHF. The CDR3 DNA sequence: TGTGCCAGCAGCCGAAGCGGAACCTATAATTCACCCCTCCACTTT.

The chain couples TRBV5-6 to TRBJ1-6, with D maybe TRBD1 (6 bases). Germline V gene sequence: CDR1 SGHDT, CDR2 YYEEEE. The CDR3 spans 17 residues. V was cut by 3 bases and J by 5 bases, with 18 bases left in between. CDR3 in amino acids: CASSSPRAAGDNSPLHF. The CDR3 coding sequence is TGTGCCAGCAGCTCTCCTAGAGCGGCAGGGGATAATTCACCCCTCCACTTT.

The rearrangement uses TRBV27 and TRBJ1-6; a weak D match, TRBD1 (5 bases). The CDR3 spans 16 residues. Germline V gives CDR1 MNHEY, CDR2 SMNVEV (reference sequence). V lost 3 bases, J lost 2 bases, and 11 bases lay in between. The CDR3 DNA sequence: TGTGCCAGCAGTTTGCGGGGGATAGCCTATAATTCACCCCTCCACTTT. The encoded protein is CASSLRGIAYNSPLHF.

The J gene is TRBJ2-7, the V gene TRBV7-9; D not certain. Germline CDR1 and CDR2: SEHNR and FQNEAQ (reference sequence). The V and J ends lost 3 bases and 12 bases respectively, with 12 bases between them. This CDR3 contains 11 residues. CDR3 DNA sequence: TGTGCCAGCAGCTTGTCGGGTGCAATGTACTTC. Protein: CASSLSGAMYF.

The J gene is TRBJ2-7, the V gene TRBV6-6; 8 bases agree with TRBD1. Germline V gene lookup returns CDR1 MNHNY and CDR2 SVGAGI (reference sequence). Trimming took 5 bases from V and 0 from J; bases not matched to a gene: 12. The CDR3 length is 17 residues. The CDR3 DNA reads TGTGCCAGCAGTCCCCGGGAGACAGGGGTCTACTCCTACGAGCAGTACTTC. It specifies CASSPRETGVYSYEQYF.

J is TRBJ1-6 and V is TRBV5-1; no firm D call. Germline CDR1 and CDR2: SGHRS and YFSETQ. Trimming left V 1 base short and J 8 bases short, with 16 bases between. The CDR3 is 16 residues long. The CDR3 region has the DNA TGCGCCAGCAGCTTGAGGGCCGCTGTCCGGGATTCACCCCTCCACTTT. Residues: CASSLRAAVRDSPLHF.

As for this clone: In the same sample, other DNA sequences code for this CDR3. The rearrangement links TRBV7-8 to TRBJ1-2; 7 bases fit TRBD1. The J segment lost 8 bases and the V segment lost 5 bases, leaving 2 bases of the junction unmatched. Germline CDR1 reads SGHVS; CDR2 reads FQNEAQ. The CDR3 covers 11 residues. CDR3 bases: TGTGCCAGCAGCGACAGGGTGGGCTACACCTTC. Its translation: CASSDRVGYTF.

The table lists this clone with a count of one. Written as DNA, the CDR3 is TGCAGCGTTGGCACCGGGACTAGCAGGTCGTACCAAGAGACCCAGTACTTC. Translated: CSVGTGTSRSYQETQYF. The chain joins TRBV29-1 to TRBJ2-5; 9 nucleotides align to TRBD2. This CDR3 is 17 amino acids long. CDR1 SQVTM and CDR2 ANQGSEA come from the germline V gene. V trimming: 4 bases; J trimming: 0 bases; junction bases outside the gene matches: 12.

V gene TRBV27 combines with J gene TRBJ2-3; tentatively, D is TRBD2 (5 bases). The CDR3 has 14 amino acids. V was trimmed by 2 bases and J by 1 base, leaving 7 bases between them. CDR1 is MNHEY and CDR2 is SMNVEV in the germline V gene (reference sequence). Here the CDR3 DNA reads TGTGCCAGCAGTTTACCCGGGGGCACAGATACGCAGTATTTT. It encodes CASSLPGGTDTQYF.

The gene calls are TRBV29-1 and TRBJ1-3; tentatively, D is TRBD1 (5 bases). This CDR3 has 13 residues. The ends were cut back, 6 bases at V and 4 bases at J, with 13 bases in the middle. CDR1 is SQVTM and CDR2 is ANQGSEA in the germline V gene. CDR3 region: CSVAREAGNTIYF. The CDR3 nucleotides read TGCAGCGTCGCCAGGGAAGCCGGAAACACCATATATTTT.

The V gene is TRBV28, the J gene TRBJ2-5, with TRBD1 as a possible D gene (5 bases). The length of the CDR3 is 16 residues. Trimming stripped 4 bases from V and 5 bases from J, with 20 bases between. Per germline, CDR1 MDHEN and CDR2 SYDVKM. CDR3 amino acids: CASSSPTGASRETQYF. CDR3 nucleotides: TGTGCCAGCAGTTCCCCCACAGGAGCCAGCAGGGAGACCCAGTACTTC. Filled out from reference TRBV28 and TRBJ2-5, the complete variable domain reads DVKVTQSSRYLVKRTGEKVFLECVQDMDHENMFWYRQDPGLGLRLIYFSYDVKMKEKGDIPEGYSVSREKKERFSLILESASTNQTSMYLCASSSPTGASRETQYFGPGTRLLVL.

CDR3 loop: CASSPPGFEGSNEQFF. CDR3 in DNA: TGTGCCAGCAGCCCACCGGGCTTCGAGGGGAGCAATGAGCAGTTCTTC. The V gene is TRBV9, the J gene TRBJ2-1; perhaps D is TRBD1 or TRBD2 (5 bases each). The CDR3 spans 16 residues. CDR1 and CDR2 from the germline V gene are SGDLS and YYNGEE. V was trimmed by 4 bases and J by 6 bases, leaving 20 bases between them.

This sequence joins TRBV5-1 and TRBJ1-4; possibly TRBD1 for D (5 bases). CDR1 and CDR2 (germline): SGHRS, YFSETQ. V lost 1 base and J lost 10, with 8 bases in between. This CDR3 is built from 12 residues. The CDR3 region is CASSLTGGKLFF. CDR3 coding DNA: TGCGCCAGCAGCTTGACTGGGGGAAAACTGTTTTTT. Using reference TRBV5-1 and TRBJ1-4 for the parts outside the CDR3, the full variable domain is KAGVTQTPRYLIKTRGQQVTLSCSPISGHRSVSWYQQTPGQGLQFLFEYFSETQRNKGNFPGRFSGRQFSNSRSEMNVSTLELGDSALYLCASSLTGGKLFFGSGTQLSVL.

This sequence joins TRBV5-1 and TRBJ1-1, with TRBD1 matching 7 bases. With V trimmed by 2 bases and J by 4 bases, 8 bases remained unmatched. Germline V gives CDR1 SGHRS, CDR2 YFSETQ. The CDR3 has 15 amino acids. The CDR3 bases are TGCGCCAGCAGCTTCCAGACAGGGTCGTCCACTGAAGCTTTCTTT. Translation gives CASSFQTGSSTEAFF.

The gene calls are TRBV10-3 and TRBJ2-2, with 8 nucleotides matching TRBD1. The CDR3 contains 14 residues. V trimming: 10 bases; J trimming: 4 bases; junction bases outside the gene matches: 8. The germline V gene encodes CDR1 ENHRY and CDR2 SYGVKD. CDR3 sequence reads: CATLTGEATGELFF. For the CDR3, the DNA is TGTGCCACCTTGACAGGGGAGGCCACCGGGGAGCTGTTTTTT.

The rearrangement links TRBV7-3 to TRBJ2-3; possible D gene TRBD2, 6 bases. The CDR3 is 15 residues long. Germline assignment: CDR1 SGHTA and CDR2 FQGTGA. V was shortened by 2 bases and J by 2 bases, with 11 bases between the two germline ends. The CDR3 DNA is TGTGCCAGCAGCTTAGCGGGGTCCAACACAGATACGCAGTATTTT. It encodes CASSLAGSNTDTQYF.

The V gene is TRBV19, the J gene TRBJ1-5; TRBD1 might be the D (6 bases). Trimming took 5 bases from V and 1 from J, leaving 12 bases between them. Germline V gene data show CDR1 as LNHDA and CDR2 as SQIVND (reference sequence). The CDR3 loop spans 15 amino acids. The DNA for the CDR3 is TGTGCCAGTAGTTCCCCCACAGGGAGCAATCAGCCCCAGCATTTT. This sequence encodes CASSSPTGSNQPQHF.

This clone showed up just once. The chain recombines TRBV11-2 with TRBJ2-7; 9 bases line up with TRBD1. V shed 0 bases, J shed 4 bases, and the junction held 7 bases outside the gene matches. The germline V gene encodes CDR1 SGHAT and CDR2 FQNNGV. The CDR3 is made up of 16 amino acids. The CDR3 coding sequence is TGTGCCAGCAGCTTAGAAGACAGGGGGGCTTGGTACGAGCAGTACTTC. This translates into CASSLEDRGAWYEQYF.

This chain uses TRBV14 with TRBJ2-7; either TRBD1 or TRBD2 may supply D (5 bases each). CDR3 size: 16 residues. Germline assignment: CDR1 SGHDN and CDR2 FVKESK. V was clipped by 4 bases and J by 2 bases, with 18 bases between them. The DNA for the CDR3 is TGTGCCAGCAGCCCTTATCGGGACCGATTCCCCTACGAGCAGTACTTC. It codes for CASSPYRDRFPYEQYF.